This T cell receptor beta chain appears in the sequencing data of a study of cytomegalovirus exposure and HLA in healthy donors. Study-level results: The dataset shows that most TCR sequences were rare, while some public TCRs occurred in many donors.

As concerns this clone: Its antigen is unidentified.

The CDR3 is made up of 15 amino acids. Germline CDR1 KGHSH, CDR2 LQKENI. The trim removed 3 bases at V and 4 bases at J, leaving 4 bases unmatched. A multiplex PCR was run with 60 Vbeta primers and 13 Jbeta primers. Only in-frame clones appear in the TCRdb table, and some are missing; sequencing was by immunoSEQ multiplex PCR. The sample has roughly 150,000 clones, 60% to 85% seen once. The specimen was PBMCs. This TCR derives from a woman between 40 and 55 years old in good health and CMV-seropositive. The J gene is TRBJ2-2, the V gene TRBV18, with TRBD1 matching 8 bases. CDR3 sequence reads: CASSPGRGLTGELFF. The CDR3 nucleotides are TGTGCCAGCTCACCGGGCAGGGGGCTCACCGGGGAGCTGTTTTTT. The full variable domain, its missing parts supplied by reference TRBV18 and TRBJ2-2, is NAGVMQNPRHLVRRRGQEARLRCSPMKGHSHVYWYRQLPEEGLKFMVYLQKENIIDESGMPKERFSAEFPKEGPSILRIQQVVRGDSAAYFCASSPGRGLTGELFFGEGSRLTVL.